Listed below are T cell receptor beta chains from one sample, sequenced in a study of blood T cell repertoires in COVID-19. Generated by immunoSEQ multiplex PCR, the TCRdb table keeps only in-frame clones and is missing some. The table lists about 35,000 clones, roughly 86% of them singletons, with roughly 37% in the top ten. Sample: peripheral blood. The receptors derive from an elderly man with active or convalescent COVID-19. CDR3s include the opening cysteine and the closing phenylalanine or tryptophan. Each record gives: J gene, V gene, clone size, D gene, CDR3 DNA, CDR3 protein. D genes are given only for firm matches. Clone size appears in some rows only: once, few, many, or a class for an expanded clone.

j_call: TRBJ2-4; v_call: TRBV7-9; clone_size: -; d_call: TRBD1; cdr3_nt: TGTGCCAGCAGCTCGCCGACAGGGGGCGCAGCCAAAAACATTCAGTACTTC; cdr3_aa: CASSSPTGGAAKNIQYF
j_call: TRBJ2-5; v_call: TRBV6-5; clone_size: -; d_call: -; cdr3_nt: TGTGCCAGCAGTTACTCGAGGATTAGCAGTCAAGAGACCCAGTACTTC; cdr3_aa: CASSYSRISSQETQYF
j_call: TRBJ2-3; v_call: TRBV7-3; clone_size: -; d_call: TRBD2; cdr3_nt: TGTGCCAGCAGCGCGACTAGCGGGATCGCAGATACGCAGTATTTT; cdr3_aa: CASSATSGIADTQYF
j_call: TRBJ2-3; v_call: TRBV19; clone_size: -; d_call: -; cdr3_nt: TGTGCCAGTGATGAGGGTTCCACAGATACGCAGTATTTT; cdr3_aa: CASDEGSTDTQYF
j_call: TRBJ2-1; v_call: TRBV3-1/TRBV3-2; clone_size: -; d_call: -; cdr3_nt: TGTGCCAGCAGCCAAGTCTTAGCCGAGCAGTTCTTC; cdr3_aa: CASSQVLAEQFF
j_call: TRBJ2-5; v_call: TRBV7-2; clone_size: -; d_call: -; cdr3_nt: TGTGCCAGCAGCTTATTTGACGGGATCGGGGAGACCCAGTACTTC; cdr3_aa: CASSLFDGIGETQYF
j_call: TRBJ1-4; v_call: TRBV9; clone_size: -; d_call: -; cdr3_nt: TGTGCCAGCAGCGTAGGAACGACAGAGAGTGAAAAACTGTTTTTT; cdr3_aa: CASSVGTTESEKLFF
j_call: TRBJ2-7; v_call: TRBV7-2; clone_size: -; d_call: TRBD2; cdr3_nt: TGTGCCAGCAGCCGGACTAGCGGGAGATACGAGCAGTACTTC; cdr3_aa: CASSRTSGRYEQYF
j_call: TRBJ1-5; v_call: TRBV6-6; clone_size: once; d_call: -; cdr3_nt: TGTGCCAGCAGTTACTCGGGGGCCGGGTTACCCCAGCATTTT; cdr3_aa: CASSYSGAGLPQHF
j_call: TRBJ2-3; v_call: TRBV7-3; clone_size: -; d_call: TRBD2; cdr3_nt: TGTGCCAGCAGCTTAGCGGGAGGCACAGATACGCAGTATTTT; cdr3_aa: CASSLAGGTDTQYF
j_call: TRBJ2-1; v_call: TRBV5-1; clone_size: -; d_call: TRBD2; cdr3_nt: TGCGCCAGCAGCTCCCTAGGTAGCGGGAGCAATGAGCAGTTCTTC; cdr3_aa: CASSSLGSGSNEQFF
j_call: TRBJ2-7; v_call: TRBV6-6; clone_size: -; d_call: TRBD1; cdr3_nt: TGTGCCAGCAGTAACCCGGGACAGGGGGGTAACGAGCAGTACTTC; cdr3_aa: CASSNPGQGGNEQYF
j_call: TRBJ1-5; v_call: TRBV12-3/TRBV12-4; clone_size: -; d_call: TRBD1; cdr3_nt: TGTGCCAGCAGAGGGGGCGCGGGCCAGCCCCAGCATTTT; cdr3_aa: CASRGGAGQPQHF
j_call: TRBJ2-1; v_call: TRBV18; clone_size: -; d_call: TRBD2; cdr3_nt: TGTGCCAGCTCACGGACTAGCGGGGCCCTAGGCAATGAGCAGTTCTTC; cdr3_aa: CASSRTSGALGNEQFF
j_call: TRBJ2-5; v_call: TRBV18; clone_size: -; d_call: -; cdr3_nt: TGTGCCAGCGCCCGAAAAGAGGGGGTTCAAGAGACCCAGTACTTC; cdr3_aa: CASARKEGVQETQYF
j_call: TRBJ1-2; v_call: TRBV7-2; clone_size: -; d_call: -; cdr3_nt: TGTGCCAGCAGCTTAGACATGAATGGCTATGGCTACACCTTC; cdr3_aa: CASSLDMNGYGYTF
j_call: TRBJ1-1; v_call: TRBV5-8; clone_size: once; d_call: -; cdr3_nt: TGTGCCAGCAGCCTAAAGACACGATTGAACACTGAAGCTTTCTTT; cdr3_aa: CASSLKTRLNTEAFF
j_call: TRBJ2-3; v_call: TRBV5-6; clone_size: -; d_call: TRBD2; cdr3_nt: TGTGCCAGCAGCTTGGCCCTAGCGGGAGTTGATACGCAGTATTTT; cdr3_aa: CASSLALAGVDTQYF
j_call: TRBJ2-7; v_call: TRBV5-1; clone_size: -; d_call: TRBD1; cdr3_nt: TGCGCCAGCAGCTTGGCCGTGACAGGGGACTACGAGCAGTACTTC; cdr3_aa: CASSLAVTGDYEQYF
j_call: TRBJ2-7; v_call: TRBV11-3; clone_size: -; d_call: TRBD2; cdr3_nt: TGTGCCAGCAGCTCGGCAGTGGGGGCTAGCGGGAGGTACGAGCAGTACTTC; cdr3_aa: CASSSAVGASGRYEQYF
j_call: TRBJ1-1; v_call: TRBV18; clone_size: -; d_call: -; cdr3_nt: TGTGCCAGCTCACGGTCACAGGGCTTGGAAACTGAAGCTTTCTTT; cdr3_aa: CASSRSQGLETEAFF
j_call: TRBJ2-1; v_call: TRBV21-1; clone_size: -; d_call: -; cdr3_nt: TGTGCCAGCAGCACTAGACTGAAGTCTAACAACAATGAGCAGTTCTTC; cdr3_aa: CASSTRLKSNNNEQFF
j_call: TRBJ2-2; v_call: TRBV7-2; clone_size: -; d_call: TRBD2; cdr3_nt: TGTGCCAGCAGCTTTGCCCTAGCGGGAGCGGCGGACACCGGGGAGCTGTTTTTT; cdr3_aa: CASSFALAGAADTGELFF
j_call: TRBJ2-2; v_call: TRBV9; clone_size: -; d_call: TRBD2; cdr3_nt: TGTGCCAGCAGCCAGAGCTGGGGAGGGGCCGGGGAGCTGTTTTTT; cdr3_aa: CASSQSWGGAGELFF
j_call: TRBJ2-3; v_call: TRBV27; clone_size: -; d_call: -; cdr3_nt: TGTGCCAGCAGTTTAACGTTTAGTGCCACAGATACGCAGTATTTT; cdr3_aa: CASSLTFSATDTQYF
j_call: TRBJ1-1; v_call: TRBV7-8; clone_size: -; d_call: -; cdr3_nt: TGTGCCAGCAGGTCCAGGGGTTTGGGTGAAGCTTTCTTT; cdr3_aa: CASRSRGLGEAFF
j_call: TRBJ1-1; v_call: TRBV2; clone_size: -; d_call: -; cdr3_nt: TGTGCCAGCAGATCGGTCGAGAACACTGAAGCTTTCTTT; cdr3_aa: CASRSVENTEAFF
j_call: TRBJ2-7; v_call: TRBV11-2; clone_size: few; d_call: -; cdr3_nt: TGTGCCAGCAGCGTCACCTACGAGCAGTACTTC; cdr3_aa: CASSVTYEQYF